Below, one T cell receptor beta chain is given with its context. This record comes from a study of cytomegalovirus exposure and HLA in healthy donors. The germline CDR1 and CDR2 sequences are SQVTM and ANQGSEA. Trimming removed 6 bases from V and 0 bases from J, with 9 bases in between. The CDR3 spans 13 residues. Primers included in the PCR were 60 Vbeta and 13 Jbeta primers. Profiling relied on immunoSEQ multiplex PCR, and the TCRdb table lists in-frame clones only, not all of them. The data hold about 120,000 clones, with roughly 76% observed a single time. This sequence joins TRBV29-1 and TRBJ1-5; possible D gene TRBD1, 5 bases. Sequencing was carried out using PBMCs. The clonotype originates from a middle-aged woman in good health and CMV-seropositive. The CDR3 sequence is CSVQGNSNQPQHF. The DNA for the CDR3 is TGCAGCGTGCAGGGAAATAGCAATCAGCCCCAGCATTTT. The variable domain in full, with the rest retrieved from reference TRBV29-1 and TRBJ1-5, is SAVISQKPSRDICQRGTSLTIQCQVDSQVTMMFWYRQQPGQSLTLIATANQGSEATYESGFVIDKFPISRPNLTFSTLTVSNMSPEDSSIYLCSVQGNSNQPQHFGDGTRLSIL.